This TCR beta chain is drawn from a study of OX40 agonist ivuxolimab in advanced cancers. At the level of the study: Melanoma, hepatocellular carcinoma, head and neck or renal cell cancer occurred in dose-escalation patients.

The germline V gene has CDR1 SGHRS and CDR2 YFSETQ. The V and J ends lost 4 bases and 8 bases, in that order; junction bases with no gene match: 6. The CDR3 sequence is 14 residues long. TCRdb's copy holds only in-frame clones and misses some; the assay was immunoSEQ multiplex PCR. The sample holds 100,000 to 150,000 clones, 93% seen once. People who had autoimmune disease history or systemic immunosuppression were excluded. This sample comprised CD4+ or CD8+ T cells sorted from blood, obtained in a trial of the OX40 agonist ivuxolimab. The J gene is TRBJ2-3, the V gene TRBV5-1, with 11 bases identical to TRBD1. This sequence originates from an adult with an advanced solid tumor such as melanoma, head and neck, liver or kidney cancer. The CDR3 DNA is TGCGCCAGCAGCCTACGGACAGGGGGCGGTACGCAGTATTTT. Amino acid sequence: CASSLRTGGGTQYF.